These 15 T cell receptor beta chains were sequenced from one sample in a study of cytomegalovirus exposure and HLA in healthy donors (dated 2017 in TCRdb). Library method: the immunoSEQ multiplex PCR assay. For the multiplex PCR, a mixture combining 60 forward primers for TCR Vbeta segments and 13 reverse primers for TCR Jbeta segments was used. TCRdb re-hosts the immuneACCESS table, in-frame sequences only. Its copies lack some clones; in the studies checked, an unresolved V gene accounts for under half of them, and the cause for the rest is not known. The sample contains 100,000 to 150,000 clones, approximately 80% of them found a single time. The ten largest make up roughly 3.9% of the sample. Sequenced: PBMCs. These receptor sequences come from a male donor in good health and CMV-seropositive.

This clone is medium-sized in the sample. CDR3 protein: CASSDDSSGANVLTF. As DNA, the CDR3 is TGTGCCAGCAGTGACGACAGCTCTGGGGCCAACGTCCTGACTTTC. The chain has TRBV6-1 and TRBJ2-6, with D possibly TRBD1 on 5 matching bases. CDR1 MNHNS and CDR2 SASEGT come from the germline V gene. The CDR3 consists of 15 residues. V was cut by 3 bases and J by 0 bases, with 6 bases left in between.

The V gene is TRBV4-1, the J gene TRBJ1-5; 7 nucleotides match TRBD1. Trimming took 5 bases from V and 5 from J; bases not matched to a gene: 12. CDR3 length equals 16 residues. The germline V gene has CDR1 MGHRA and CDR2 YSYEKL. The CDR3 nucleotides read TGCGCCAGCAGCTGGCATCAGGGGGTTAACGATCAGCCCCAGCATTTT. It is translated as CASSWHQGVNDQPQHF.

V and J are TRBV5-1 and TRBJ1-3, with 7 bases that match TRBD1. The CDR3 spans 16 residues. CDR1 and CDR2 (germline): SGHRS, YFSETQ. V trimming: 4 bases; J trimming: 0 bases; junction bases outside the gene matches: 7. The CDR3 nucleotides read TGCGCCAGCAGCAAAGGGGGACAGTTCTCTGGAAACACCATATATTTT. It encodes CASSKGGQFSGNTIYF.

The rearrangement joins TRBV28 to TRBJ1-1; 11 bases fit TRBD1. Germline V gene sequence: CDR1 MDHEN, CDR2 SYDVKM. V dropped 7 bases and J dropped 4; count of bases not matched to a gene: 5. This CDR3 has 14 residues. For the CDR3, the DNA is TGTGCCAGCACCGGACAGGGGGCAGTCACTGAAGCTTTCTTT. Residues: CASTGQGAVTEAFF.

The chain employs TRBV2 and TRBJ1-5; 9 bases align to TRBD1. CDR1 and CDR2 (germline): SNHLY, FYNNEI. J lost 4 bases, V lost 8 bases, and 12 bases had no gene match. This CDR3 has 16 amino acids. The CDR3 is CASQPLGQGNNQPQHF. CDR3 DNA: TGTGCCAGCCAGCCCCTAGGACAGGGGAATAATCAGCCCCAGCATTTT.

This clone appeared a single time. The V call is TRBV28, the J call TRBJ2-3; 7 positions agree with TRBD2. Trimming took 6 bases from V and 1 from J; bases not matched to a gene: 4. The germline gives CDR1 MDHEN, CDR2 SYDVKM. This CDR3 has 14 amino acids. The DNA of the CDR3 is TGTGCCAGCAGCTACACTAGCGGCACAGATACGCAGTATTTT. Its protein is CASSYTSGTDTQYF.

This chain connects TRBV6-4 to TRBJ2-1; no firm D call. The germline V gene encodes CDR1 MRHNA and CDR2 SNTAGT. The CDR3 is made up of 13 amino acids. With 3 bases removed from V and 3 bases from J, the gap between germline ends came to 6 bases. CDR3 coding DNA: TGTGCCAGCAGTGAGGGCAGCTACAATGAGCAGTTCTTC. It translates to CASSEGSYNEQFF.

This sequence joins TRBV5-1 and TRBJ2-1; TRBD1 aligns across 7 bases. Germline CDR1 SGHRS, CDR2 YFSETQ. The CDR3 runs 16 residues. With V trimmed by 2 bases and J by 8 bases, 13 bases remained unmatched. In DNA, the CDR3 is TGCGCCAGCAGCTTACCCCGGGACAGAGACCTCCATGAGCAGTTCTTC. This sequence encodes CASSLPRDRDLHEQFF. The full variable domain, with the rest looked up from reference TRBV5-1 and TRBJ2-1, is KAGVTQTPRYLIKTRGQQVTLSCSPISGHRSVSWYQQTPGQGLQFLFEYFSETQRNKGNFPGRFSGRQFSNSRSEMNVSTLELGDSALYLCASSLPRDRDLHEQFFGPGTRLTVL.

The chain couples TRBV11-2 to TRBJ1-3; TRBD1 agrees at 10 bases. V was pared by 3 bases and J by 5 bases, with 10 bases of the junction left unmatched. CDR3 length equals 17 residues. The germline V gene encodes CDR1 SGHAT and CDR2 FQNNGV. The CDR3 region has the DNA TGTGCCAGCAGCTTCCAGACAGGGGGCTCTAGTCGAAACACCATATATTTT. Translating it yields CASSFQTGGSSRNTIYF.

J is TRBJ2-7 and V is TRBV11-2; the D is unclear. CDR1 is SGHAT and CDR2 is FQNNGV in the germline V gene. The CDR3 is 14 amino acids. V was pared by 6 bases and J by 2 bases, with 14 bases between. CDR3 coding DNA: TGTGCCAGCAGTGAGTCCCGAGGAACCTACGAGCAGTACTTC. The encoded protein is CASSESRGTYEQYF.

The chain carries TRBV5-1 and TRBJ1-1, with TRBD1 matching 11 bases. Germline CDR1 is SGHRS and CDR2 is YFSETQ. The length of the CDR3 is 19 residues. The V gene end was trimmed by 0 bases and the J gene end by 0 bases; junction bases not matched to a gene: 10. The CDR3 sequence is CASSLGAGTGGRMNTEAFF. The CDR3 bases are TGCGCCAGCAGCTTGGGGGCCGGGACAGGGGGTAGAATGAACACTGAAGCTTTCTTT.

DNA of the CDR3: TGTGCCAGCAGTTACTCGATTCTAGGCAGCGAGCAGTACTTC. It encodes CASSYSILGSEQYF. V and J are TRBV6-6 and TRBJ2-7; no clear D. Trimming pared 0 bases from V and 6 bases from J, leaving 12 bases between. CDR3 length equals 14 residues. CDR1 is MNHNY and CDR2 is SVGAGI in the germline V gene (reference sequence).

The rearrangement links TRBV28 to TRBJ2-7, with 9 nucleotides matching TRBD2. V gave up 4 bases and J gave up 6 bases; unmatched junction bases: 13. CDR3 length: 16 amino acids. The germline CDR1 and CDR2 sequences are MDHEN and SYDVKM. The CDR3 loop reads CASSSLGAGGPCEQYF. CDR3 nucleotide sequence: TGTGCCAGCAGTTCCCTTGGGGCGGGAGGGCCGTGCGAGCAGTACTTC.

The rearrangement links TRBV2 to TRBJ2-1; no firm D call. Germline V gives CDR1 SNHLY, CDR2 FYNNEI. The V end lost 5 bases, the J end lost 0 bases, and 11 bases lay between the germline ends. The CDR3 has 15 residues. The CDR3 loop is CASSTDDSSYNEQFF. As DNA, the CDR3 is TGTGCCAGCAGTACAGACGATAGCTCCTACAATGAGCAGTTCTTC.

The chain combines TRBV11-2 with TRBJ1-4, with 7 bases aligning to TRBD1. The CDR3 is 16 amino acids. V lost 1 base and J lost 6; bases outside the gene matches: 8. Germline loops: CDR1 SGHAT, CDR2 FQNNGV. CDR3 nucleotide sequence: TGTGCCAGCAGCTTAGCAAGGGACAGAAAATATGAAAAACTGTTTTTT. It yields the protein CASSLARDRKYEKLFF.